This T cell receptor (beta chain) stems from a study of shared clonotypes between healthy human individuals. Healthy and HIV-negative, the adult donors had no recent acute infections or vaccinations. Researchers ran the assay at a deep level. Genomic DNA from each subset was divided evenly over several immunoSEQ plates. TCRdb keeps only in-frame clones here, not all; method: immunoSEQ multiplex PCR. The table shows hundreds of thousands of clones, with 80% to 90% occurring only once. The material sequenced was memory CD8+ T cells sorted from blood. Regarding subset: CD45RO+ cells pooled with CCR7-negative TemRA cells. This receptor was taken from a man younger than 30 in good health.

CDR3 protein: CASSFQGGVGYTF. The CDR3 nucleotides read TGTGCCAGCAGCTTTCAGGGTGGGGTCGGCTACACCTTC. The chain joins TRBV7-9 to TRBJ1-2, with D possibly matching TRBD1 (5 bases). Germline V lookup: CDR1 SEHNR, CDR2 FQNEAQ (reference sequence). V shed 3 bases and J shed 8 bases, with 13 bases lying between them. There are 13 residues in the CDR3. Based on the CDR3 plus reference TRBV7-9 and TRBJ1-2, the full variable domain is DTGVSQNPRHKITKRGQNVTFRCDPISEHNRLYWYRQTLGQGPEFLTYFQNEAQLEKSRLLSDRFSAERPKGSFSTLEIQRTEQGDSAMYLCASSFQGGVGYTFGSGTRLTVV.